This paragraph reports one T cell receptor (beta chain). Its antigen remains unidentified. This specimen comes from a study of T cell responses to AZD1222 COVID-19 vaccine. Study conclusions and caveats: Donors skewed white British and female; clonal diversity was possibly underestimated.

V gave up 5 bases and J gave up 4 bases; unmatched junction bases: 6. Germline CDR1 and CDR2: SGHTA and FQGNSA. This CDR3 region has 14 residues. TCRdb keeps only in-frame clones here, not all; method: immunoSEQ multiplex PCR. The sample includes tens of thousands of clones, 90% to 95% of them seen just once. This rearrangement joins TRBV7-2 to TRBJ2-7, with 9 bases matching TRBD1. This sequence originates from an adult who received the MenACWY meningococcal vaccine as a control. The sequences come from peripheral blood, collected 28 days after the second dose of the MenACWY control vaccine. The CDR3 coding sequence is TGTGCCAGCAGCCCCGTGGGGACAGGGTACGAGCAGTACTTC. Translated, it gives CASSPVGTGYEQYF. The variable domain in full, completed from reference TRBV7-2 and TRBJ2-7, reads GAGVSQSPSNKVTEKGKDVELRCDPISGHTALYWYRQSLGQGLEFLIYFQGNSAPDKSGLPSDRFSAERTGGSVSTLTIQRTQQEDSAVYLCASSPVGTGYEQYFGPGTRLTVT.